This TCR beta chain was documented in a study of Ad26.COV2.S vaccination and SARS-CoV-2 variants. On this clone: Its antigen is currently unknown.

CDR3 length: 13 residues. Deletions cut 5 bases from V and 9 bases from J, with 11 bases between. CDR1 SSHAT and CDR2 FNYEAQ come from the germline V gene (reference sequence). The protocol was immunoSEQ multiplex PCR, while the TCRdb copy is restricted to in-frame clones and leaves out a portion. The table lists 85,000 to 120,000 clones, over 70% of them singletons. Study results and limitations: Post-vaccination breadth of spike-specific CD8+ and CD4+ T cell responses was reportedly substantial.

This sequence was found in a human donor who had recovered from COVID-19. This chain joins TRBV7-7 and TRBJ1-6; D gene unclear. Specimen: peripheral blood, collected after recovery from COVID-19. The CDR3 coding sequence is TGTGCCAGCAGCCTCGAAATCGGTTCACCCCTCCACTTT. Protein: CASSLEIGSPLHF.